This TCR beta chain was found in a study of technical replicates of blood from a handful of donors. The germline V gene encodes CDR1 SGHNT and CDR2 YENEEA. The ends were cut back, 6 bases at V and 11 bases at J, with 22 bases in the middle. CDR3 size: 14 residues. The protocol was immunoSEQ multiplex PCR, while the TCRdb copy is restricted to in-frame clones and leaves out a portion. This table has about 80,000 clones, about 89% appearing once. J is TRBJ1-2 and V is TRBV11-3, with D tentatively TRBD1 (6 bases). The sequenced sample consisted of T cells isolated from PBMCs. This receptor was obtained from a human donor in good health. CDR3 in amino acids: CASRKTQGFREYTF. In DNA, the CDR3 is TGTGCCAGCAGGAAAACACAGGGCTTCAGGGAATACACCTTC. The whole variable domain, filled in from reference TRBV11-3 and TRBJ1-2, reads EAGVVQSPRYKIIEKKQPVAFWCNPISGHNTLYWYLQNLGQGPELLIRYENEEAVDDSQLPKDRFSAERLKGVDSTLKIQPAELGDSAVYLCASRKTQGFREYTFGSGTRLTVV.